These 27 T cell receptor beta chains share one sample of origin, sequenced in a study of Ad26.COV2.S vaccination and SARS-CoV-2 variants. Treatment: over 15 received Ad26.COV2.S at low or high dose, single or two shots; roughly five received placebo; per-sample allocation not given. On day 63 after the first injection, vaccine and placebo recipients gave samples. Only in-frame clones appear in the TCRdb table, and some are missing; sequencing was by immunoSEQ multiplex PCR. The table lists 200,000 to 250,000 clones, 85% to 90% of them singletons. The input for sequencing was peripheral blood, taken in a trial of Ad26.COV2.S vaccine versus placebo. These TCRs come from a person aged 18 to 65 who received the Ad26.COV2.S COVID-19 vaccine or a placebo.

This clone was seen a single time. The sample contains more than one DNA sequence encoding this CDR3. J is TRBJ1-1 and V is TRBV18; TRBD1 aligns across 7 bases. CDR1 is KGHSH and CDR2 is LQKENI in the germline V gene. The junction had 4 bases not matched to a gene; V was cut back by 0 bases and J by 0 bases. This CDR3 is built from 16 residues. For the CDR3, the DNA is TGTGCCAGCTCACCACCGGCAGGGGGAGTGAACACTGAAGCTTTCTTT. It codes for CASSPPAGGVNTEAFF.

CDR3 in DNA: TGTGCCACCTCCGGGACAGGGGGCACAGATACGCAGTATTTT. It codes for CATSGTGGTDTQYF. This chain joins TRBV10-3 and TRBJ2-3, with 10 bases matching TRBD1. Trimming cost V 10 bases and J 1 base; bases outside gene matches: 5. CDR1 is ENHRY and CDR2 is SYGVKD in the germline V gene. This CDR3 is 14 amino acids long.

The V and J genes are TRBV7-2 and TRBJ2-7; 9 bases agree with TRBD2. This CDR3 is built from 16 residues. V lost 2 bases, J lost 1 base, and 6 bases stayed unmatched. Germline CDR1 and CDR2: SGHTA and FQGNSA. The CDR3: CASSLTETSGSYEQYF. The CDR3 nucleotides are TGTGCCAGCAGCTTAACTGAGACTAGCGGTTCCTACGAGCAGTACTTC.

This clone was found once. This chain links TRBV29-1 with TRBJ2-5; D ambiguous. V lost 2 bases, J lost 3 bases, and 7 bases lay in between. The CDR3 contains 12 residues. The germline CDR1 and CDR2 sequences are SQVTM and ANQGSEA. The CDR3 loop reads CSVEQVKETQYF. The CDR3 coding sequence is TGCAGCGTTGAACAAGTGAAAGAGACCCAGTACTTC.

The chain has TRBV19 and TRBJ1-1; tentative D call: TRBD1 (5 bases). The germline V and J ends were trimmed by 4 bases and 8 bases, with 14 bases remaining between them. Per germline, CDR1 LNHDA and CDR2 SQIVND (reference sequence). The CDR3 runs to 13 residues. Here the CDR3 reads CASSTRSTAEAFF. In DNA, the CDR3 is TGTGCCAGTAGTACCCGCTCGACAGCGGAAGCTTTCTTT. The whole variable domain, remainder taken from reference TRBV19 and TRBJ1-1, is DGGITQSPKYLFRKEGQNVTLSCEQNLNHDAMYWYRQDPGQGLRLIYYSQIVNDFQKGDIAEGYSVSREKKESFPLTVTSAQKNPTAFYLCASSTRSTAEAFFGQGTRLTVV.

The chain couples TRBV16 to TRBJ2-7; TRBD1 matches at 10 bases. Germline assignment: CDR1 KGHSY and CDR2 FQNENV. V gave up 5 bases and J gave up 4 bases; unmatched junction bases: 8. The CDR3 has 15 amino acids. The CDR3 DNA reads as TGTGCCAGCAGCGGCCGGGACAGGGGCACTTACGAGCAGTACTTC. Its protein is CASSGRDRGTYEQYF.

The rearrangement links TRBV7-9 to TRBJ2-4; D is ambiguous. The CDR3 spans 12 residues. V lost 1 base, J lost 6 bases, and 4 bases lay in between. The germline V gene encodes CDR1 SEHNR and CDR2 FQNEAQ (reference sequence). The CDR3 sequence is CASSLEGNIQYF. As DNA, the CDR3 is TGTGCCAGCAGCTTAGAGGGAAACATTCAGTACTTC.

The gene calls are TRBV7-9 and TRBJ2-2; no reliable D call. Germline V CDR1 and CDR2: SEHNR, FQNEAQ (reference sequence). The CDR3 is made up of 13 amino acids. Between the trimmed V and J ends, which lost 4 bases and 5 bases, there was a span of 8 bases. The CDR3: CASSSTETGELFF. CDR3 nucleotide sequence: TGTGCCAGCAGCTCTACAGAGACCGGGGAGCTGTTTTTT.

This chain links TRBV28 with TRBJ1-2; 7 bases match TRBD1. The junction had 3 bases not matched to a gene; V was cut back by 6 bases and J by 2 bases. The CDR3 sequence is 13 residues long. Germline V gene sequence: CDR1 MDHEN, CDR2 SYDVKM. The CDR3 region has the DNA TGTGCCAGCAGCCTGGACAGGAACTATGGCTACACCTTC. Translating gives CASSLDRNYGYTF.

This clone occurred once. The chain joins TRBV24-1 to TRBJ2-2; 10 nucleotides line up with TRBD1. The length of the CDR3 is 18 residues. CDR1 is KGHDR and CDR2 is SFDVKD in the germline V gene. With V trimmed by 4 bases and J by 2 bases, 9 bases remained unmatched. CDR3 sequence reads: CATSDPPGQGINTGELFF. In DNA, the CDR3 is TGTGCCACCAGTGACCCCCCGGGACAGGGGATCAACACCGGGGAGCTGTTTTTT.

This chain connects TRBV11-3 to TRBJ1-1, with D unresolved. CDR3 size: 13 residues. Germline CDR1 SGHNT, CDR2 YENEEA. V lost 0 bases, J lost 5 bases, and 7 bases lay in between. The CDR3, as DNA: TGTGCCAGCAGCTTAGATTTCCAGACTGAAGCTTTCTTT. Amino acids: CASSLDFQTEAFF.

The rearrangement uses TRBV5-1 and TRBJ1-5; 8 positions agree with TRBD1. J gave up 5 bases and V 2 bases, and 6 bases lay outside the gene matches. Germline CDR1 reads SGHRS; CDR2 reads YFSETQ. The CDR3 sequence is 15 residues long. In DNA, the CDR3 is TGCGCCAGCAGCTTAGGGGACAGGCCCGATCAGCCCCAGCATTTT. Amino acids: CASSLGDRPDQPQHF.

The chain combines TRBV28 with TRBJ1-6; D may be TRBD1 (6 bases). The V and J ends lost 7 bases and 6 bases respectively, with 16 bases between them. The V gene's germline CDR1 is MDHEN and CDR2 SYDVKM. This CDR3 region has 15 residues. The CDR3 here is CASNPTGTPNSPLHF. For the CDR3, the DNA is TGTGCCAGCAACCCAACAGGGACCCCTAATTCACCCCTCCACTTT.

The chain has TRBV13 and TRBJ2-5, with D perhaps TRBD2 (6 bases). Trimming shortened V by 5 bases and J by 10 bases, and 11 bases separated the two germline ends. The CDR3 is 11 amino acids. From germline, CDR1 is PRHDT and CDR2 FYEKMQ (reference sequence). The CDR3 DNA is TGTGCCAGCAGCGGGGGGAGGAACCAGTACTTC. Translating it yields CASSGGRNQYF.

As DNA, the CDR3 is TGTGCCATCAGTGAGTCGTCGGTCAACTATGGCTACACCTTC. This sequence encodes CAISESSVNYGYTF. J is TRBJ1-2 and V is TRBV10-3, with D hard to call. Germline V gene sequence: CDR1 ENHRY, CDR2 SYGVKD. The V and J ends lost 0 bases and 2 bases respectively, with 7 bases between them. This CDR3 has 14 amino acids.

In this sample, this clone turned up a few times. The chain combines TRBV19 with TRBJ2-1; D remains ambiguous. The CDR3 contains 15 residues. V was clipped by 3 bases and J by 3 bases, with 12 bases between them. Per germline, CDR1 LNHDA and CDR2 SQIVND (reference sequence). The DNA for the CDR3 is TGTGCCAGTAGTATCCAAGGGATACGCTACAATGAGCAGTTCTTC. This encodes CASSIQGIRYNEQFF. The variable domain in full, with the rest retrieved from reference TRBV19 and TRBJ2-1, is DGGITQSPKYLFRKEGQNVTLSCEQNLNHDAMYWYRQDPGQGLRLIYYSQIVNDFQKGDIAEGYSVSREKKESFPLTVTSAQKNPTAFYLCASSIQGIRYNEQFFGPGTRLTVL.

The chain recombines TRBV5-1 with TRBJ1-1, with TRBD1 identical over 9 bases. The CDR3 is 14 residues long. Germline V gene sequence: CDR1 SGHRS, CDR2 YFSETQ. J gave up 5 bases and V 3 bases, and 5 bases lay outside the gene matches. CDR3 sequence reads: CASSSGQGRTEAFF. In nucleotides, the CDR3 is TGCGCCAGCAGCTCCGGACAGGGGCGAACTGAAGCTTTCTTT.

The V gene is TRBV6-2 or TRBV6-3, the J gene TRBJ1-3; perhaps TRBD1 as D (5 bases). The V and J ends lost 5 bases and 0 bases respectively, with 11 bases between them. Germline loops: CDR1 MNHEY, CDR2 SVGEGT. The CDR3 has 15 residues. The CDR3 bases are TGTGCCAGCAGTCTACAGGCATCCTCTGGAAACACCATATATTTT. Translated: CASSLQASSGNTIYF.

The CDR3 region is CASSFVASGPYNEQFF. For the CDR3, the DNA is TGTGCCAGCAGTTTCGTGGCTAGCGGACCCTACAATGAGCAGTTCTTC. This chain uses TRBV28 with TRBJ2-1, with 7 bases aligning to TRBD2. The CDR3 loop spans 16 amino acids. The germline V gene has CDR1 MDHEN and CDR2 SYDVKM. J lost 2 bases, V lost 3 bases, and 7 bases had no gene match.

This sequence joins TRBV7-2 and TRBJ1-6; D gene uncertain. There are 12 residues in the CDR3. From germline, CDR1 is SGHTA and CDR2 FQGNSA. The V gene lost 7 bases and the J gene lost 9 bases, with 10 bases spanning the gap. CDR3 sequence: CASNVMGSPLHF. CDR3 bases: TGTGCCAGCAATGTGATGGGTTCACCCCTCCACTTT.

The V call is TRBV6-1, the J call TRBJ1-3, with D perhaps matching TRBD1 (5 bases). Trimming removed 2 bases at V and 0 bases at J, with 11 bases between. The CDR3 contains 16 residues. The germline gives CDR1 MNHNS, CDR2 SASEGT. This CDR3 reads CASSELGGNSGNTIYF. CDR3 DNA sequence: TGTGCCAGCAGTGAACTGGGGGGGAACTCTGGAAACACCATATATTTT.

This rearrangement joins TRBV6-5 to TRBJ2-1, with 12 positions matching TRBD1. The V gene end was trimmed by 8 bases and the J gene end by 8 bases; junction bases not matched to a gene: 4. CDR3 length equals 13 residues. The V gene's germline CDR1 is MNHEY and CDR2 SVGAGI. CDR3 nucleotides: TGTGCCAGCCTGGGGACAGGGGGCTATGAGCAGTTCTTC. It encodes CASLGTGGYEQFF.

The rearrangement links TRBV28 to TRBJ2-5; 7 bases are a match to TRBD2. Germline lookup yields CDR1 MDHEN and CDR2 SYDVKM. There are 15 residues in the CDR3. After removal of 3 bases from V and 5 bases from J, the junction contained 9 bases not matched to a gene. Here the CDR3 reads CASSFPGGPRETQYF. CDR3 coding DNA: TGTGCCAGCAGTTTTCCGGGGGGTCCAAGGGAGACCCAGTACTTC.

The CDR3 nucleotides are TGTGCCAGCAGCTGGGGACAGGGAAGCTCCTACGAGCAGTACTTC. Residues: CASSWGQGSSYEQYF. The chain uses TRBV5-5 and TRBJ2-7; TRBD1 agrees at 9 bases. The germline gives CDR1 SGHKS, CDR2 YYEKEE (reference sequence). V dropped 3 bases and J dropped 0; count of bases not matched to a gene: 4. The CDR3 covers 15 residues. Full variable domain (missing parts from reference TRBV5-5 and TRBJ2-7): DAGVTQSPTHLIKTRGQQVTLRCSPISGHKSVSWYQQVLGQGPQFIFQYYEKEERGRGNFPDRFSARQFPNYSSELNVNALLLGDSALYLCASSWGQGSSYEQYFGPGTRLTVT.

V usage is TRBV3-1 (or the pseudogene TRBV3-2) and J usage is TRBJ2-1; 12 bases are a match to TRBD2. This CDR3 has 20 amino acids. Germline trimming cut 0 bases from V and 1 base from J; bases unmatched to any gene: 10. CDR1 LGHDT and CDR2 YNNKEL come from the germline V gene (reference sequence). DNA of the CDR3: TGTGCCAGCAGCCAAGAAGCCCCCCGACTAGCGGGAGAGTCCTACAATGAGCAGTTCTTC. This codes for CASSQEAPRLAGESYNEQFF.

The table lists this clone with a count of one. The rearrangement links TRBV3-1 (or the pseudogene TRBV3-2) to TRBJ1-1; the match to TRBD1 covers 8 bases. CDR1 and CDR2 (germline): LGHDT, YNNKEL (reference sequence). The CDR3 has 16 amino acids. V shed 0 bases and J 0 bases; nucleotides not matched to a gene: 3. Here the CDR3 DNA reads TGTGCCAGCAGCCAAGAACCAGGGGGCCTGAACACTGAAGCTTTCTTT. Protein sequence: CASSQEPGGLNTEAFF.

The chain recombines TRBV5-1 with TRBJ1-6, with 8 bases matching TRBD1. Germline lookup yields CDR1 SGHRS and CDR2 YFSETQ. The CDR3 is 16 residues long. Trimming at V came to 4 bases and at J to 4 bases, leaving 7 bases not matched to a gene. CDR3 DNA sequence: TGCGCCAGCAGCGGCCGGACAGGGCTATATAATTCACCCCTCCACTTT. Translating gives CASSGRTGLYNSPLHF.